These 28 T cell receptor beta chains share one sample of origin, sequenced in a study of T cells in localized non-small cell lung cancer. The method was immunoSEQ multiplex PCR; TCRdb's version includes in-frame clones alone and lacks a portion of them. This sample has tens of thousands of clones, with 87% found just once. The material sequenced was peripheral blood mononuclear cells, taken before any cancer treatment. Every receptor here comes from a man between 40 and 70 years old with stage III lung adenocarcinoma.

There are a few counts of this clone. The chain uses TRBV19 and TRBJ1-2, with a tentative D call TRBD1 (5 bases). CDR3 length equals 15 residues. Trimming took 7 bases from V and 3 from J, leaving 18 bases between them. From germline, CDR1 is LNHDA and CDR2 SQIVND (reference sequence). The chain's CDR3 is CASTDFLGRHYGYTF. The CDR3 DNA is TGTGCCAGTACTGATTTCTTGGGGCGTCACTATGGCTACACCTTC.

This clone was seen once. CDR3 in amino acids: CASSELAVTSGGSDTQYF. The CDR3 nucleotides read TGTGCCAGTTCGGAGTTAGCGGTAACTAGCGGGGGCTCAGATACGCAGTATTTT. The chain employs TRBV19 and TRBJ2-3; 11 positions agree with TRBD2. CDR3 size: 18 residues. The V and J ends lost 8 bases and 4 bases, in that order; junction bases with no gene match: 17. Germline CDR1 and CDR2: LNHDA and SQIVND (reference sequence).

The V call is TRBV7-2, the J call TRBJ2-3, with unresolved D. CDR1 is SGHTA and CDR2 is FQGNSA in the germline V gene. V lost 5 bases to trimming and J lost 2 bases, with 5 bases between them. This CDR3 comprises 12 residues. The CDR3 here is CASSINTDTQYF. CDR3 DNA sequence: TGTGCCAGCAGCATAAACACAGATACGCAGTATTTT. The entire variable domain, with the rest obtained from reference TRBV7-2 and TRBJ2-3, is as follows: GAGVSQSPSNKVTEKGKDVELRCDPISGHTALYWYRQSLGQGLEFLIYFQGNSAPDKSGLPSDRFSAERTGGSVSTLTIQRTQQEDSAVYLCASSINTDTQYFGPGTRLTVL.

In this sample, this clone turned up once. V and J are TRBV11-3 and TRBJ2-1; 16 bases map to TRBD2. J gave up 16 bases and V 5 bases, and 8 bases lay outside the gene matches. Germline CDR1 and CDR2: SGHNT and YENEEA. CDR3 length equals 14 residues. CDR3 coding DNA: TGTGCCAGCAGCCCGGGACTAGCGGGGGGGATTAGATTCTTC. Its translation is CASSPGLAGGIRFF.

This clone was seen once. V and J are TRBV10-3 and TRBJ1-1, with D perhaps TRBD1 (6 bases). There are 16 residues in the CDR3. Germline V gene lookup returns CDR1 ENHRY and CDR2 SYGVKD. V lost 3 bases, J lost 7 bases, and 21 bases lay in between. The CDR3 DNA sequence: TGTGCCATCAGTGACCCGGGGGGCCAAGTGACGGGTGAAGCTTTCTTT. This codes for CAISDPGGQVTGEAFF.

As regards this clone: The sample holds other DNA sequences that translate to the same CDR3. The rearrangement uses TRBV20-1 and TRBJ2-5, with no clear D. V shed 1 base and J shed 5 bases, with 5 bases lying between them. Germline V gene sequence: CDR1 DFQATT, CDR2 SNEGSKA (reference sequence). This CDR3 contains 11 residues. The CDR3: CSARVGETQYF. The CDR3 DNA is TGCAGTGCTAGAGTGGGGGAGACCCAGTACTTC.

The chain couples TRBV27 to TRBJ2-7; perhaps TRBD2 as D (5 bases). V lost 4 bases, J lost 2 bases, and 12 bases lay in between. Germline V lookup: CDR1 MNHEY, CDR2 SMNVEV (reference sequence). The CDR3 is 14 residues long. CDR3 amino acids: CASSWKDSAYEQYF. The CDR3 DNA is TGTGCCAGCAGTTGGAAGGACTCAGCCTACGAGCAGTACTTC.

V usage is TRBV7-9 and J usage is TRBJ2-7; 9 bases match TRBD1. In germline, CDR1 is SEHNR, CDR2 FQNEAQ (reference sequence). Trimming took 5 bases from V and 9 from J; bases not matched to a gene: 11. The CDR3 length is 14 residues. CDR3 sequence reads: CASSAIGTGRGQYF. The DNA for the CDR3 is TGTGCCAGCAGCGCCATCGGGACAGGGAGAGGGCAGTACTTC. Variable domain in full (rest from reference TRBV7-9 and TRBJ2-7): DTGVSQNPRHKITKRGQNVTFRCDPISEHNRLYWYRQTLGQGPEFLTYFQNEAQLEKSRLLSDRFSAERPKGSFSTLEIQRTEQGDSAMYLCASSAIGTGRGQYFGPGTRLTVT.

This chain joins TRBV5-6 and TRBJ1-6; TRBD1 is a possible D gene (5 bases). This CDR3 contains 16 residues. The V gene's germline CDR1 is SGHDT and CDR2 YYEEEE. V lost 2 bases and J 7 bases, leaving 16 bases between the germline ends. CDR3 sequence reads: CASSFFLGPGNSPLHF. CDR3 sequence (DNA): TGTGCCAGCAGCTTTTTTCTGGGGCCAGGGAATTCACCCCTCCACTTT.

Remarks on this clone: Within the sample, other DNA sequences also encode this same CDR3. The J gene is TRBJ2-7, the V gene TRBV7-2; 7 bases are a match to TRBD1. The CDR3 sequence is 14 residues long. J was trimmed by 3 bases and V by 5 bases; bases with no gene match: 7. The V gene's germline CDR1 is SGHTA and CDR2 FQGNSA. The CDR3 DNA sequence: TGTGCCAGCAGCGCGCAGACAGGGCGCTACGAGCAGTACTTC. It is translated as CASSAQTGRYEQYF.

The CDR3 DNA is TGTGCCAGTAGTCCACTGGACCGGAGCTCCTATAATTCACCCCTCCACTTT. This codes for CASSPLDRSSYNSPLHF. The genes are TRBV19 and TRBJ1-6, with unresolved D. The CDR3 sequence is 17 residues long. V lost 5 bases and J lost 0, with 14 bases in between. Looked up from germline, CDR1 is LNHDA and CDR2 is SQIVND (reference sequence).

The chain links TRBV6-5 to TRBJ1-3; no clear D gene. CDR1 is MNHEY and CDR2 is SVGAGI in the germline V gene. This CDR3 is built from 13 residues. The V gene lost 6 bases and the J gene lost 5 bases, with 11 bases spanning the gap. The CDR3 is CASRATERNTIYF. The CDR3, as DNA: TGTGCCAGCAGAGCTACAGAACGAAACACCATATATTTT.

The chain recombines TRBV7-2 with TRBJ1-2; D is undetermined. The germline gives CDR1 SGHTA, CDR2 FQGNSA. The V gene lost 4 bases and the J gene lost 4 bases, with 19 bases spanning the gap. The CDR3 length is 16 residues. Here the CDR3 reads CASSSRGRPSGYGYTF. In DNA, the CDR3 is TGTGCCAGCAGCTCGAGAGGAAGGCCATCCGGCTATGGCTACACCTTC.

Notes on this clone: Possible read error: a much larger clone is one base away. The J gene is TRBJ2-5, the V gene TRBV7-9, with TRBD2 matching over 10 bases. Germline values: CDR1 SEHNR, CDR2 FQNEAQ (reference sequence). V dropped 3 bases and J dropped 5; count of bases not matched to a gene: 6. CDR3 length: 15 amino acids. CDR3 coding DNA: TGTGCCAGCAGCTTGGTAGCGGGGGGAGGGGAGACCCAGTACTTC. Its translation: CASSLVAGGGETQYF.

This rearrangement joins TRBV7-2 to TRBJ1-2; 7 bases align to TRBD1. The CDR3 is 13 residues long. V lost 1 base, J lost 7 bases, and 3 bases stayed unmatched. Germline V lookup: CDR1 SGHTA, CDR2 FQGNSA. CDR3 bases: TGTGCCAGCAGCTTAGGAGGGGGCGTTGGCTACACCTTC. Its protein product is CASSLGGGVGYTF.

This chain uses TRBV4-2 with TRBJ2-2; 8 nucleotides line up with TRBD1. The germline CDR1 and CDR2 sequences are LGHNA and YNFKEQ. This CDR3 comprises 15 residues. The V segment lost 6 bases and the J segment 4 bases; nucleotides outside the gene matches: 7. CDR3 DNA sequence: TGTGCCAGCAGGGCGGGCACAGGGGGCACCGGGGAGCTGTTTTTT. As protein: CASRAGTGGTGELFF.

This sequence joins TRBV19 and TRBJ1-2; D unresolved. There are 15 residues in the CDR3. The ends were cut back, 3 bases at V and 3 bases at J, with 14 bases in the middle. Germline V gene sequence: CDR1 LNHDA, CDR2 SQIVND (reference sequence). This CDR3 reads CASSIGGLSYYGYTF. The CDR3, as DNA: TGTGCCAGTAGTATCGGTGGCCTTTCATACTATGGCTACACCTTC.

The chain couples TRBV23-1 to TRBJ1-1, with 7 bases that match TRBD1. Being an ORF, TRBV23-1 has a function that is uncertain. This CDR3 is built from 16 residues. Germline trimming cut 2 bases from V and 5 bases from J; bases unmatched to any gene: 11. CDR3 nucleotide sequence: TGCGCCAGCAGTCAAAAGTCGACAGGGTTCAGGACTGAAGCTTTCTTT. Protein product: CASSQKSTGFRTEAFF.

The V and J genes are TRBV5-6 and TRBJ1-2; 9 bases are shared with TRBD1. Germline V gives CDR1 SGHDT, CDR2 YYEEEE. With V trimmed by 4 bases and J by 5 bases, 9 bases remained unmatched. The CDR3 runs to 15 residues. CDR3 nucleotide sequence: TGTGCCAGCAGCCGCAGGACAGGGGCCATTTATGGCTACACCTTC. This translates into CASSRRTGAIYGYTF. The variable domain in full, with the rest retrieved from reference TRBV5-6 and TRBJ1-2, is DAGVTQSPTHLIKTRGQQVTLRCSPKSGHDTVSWYQQALGQGPQFIFQYYEEEERQRGNFPDRFSGHQFPNYSSELNVNALLLGDSALYLCASSRRTGAIYGYTFGSGTRLTVV.

V gene TRBV28 combines with J gene TRBJ1-5; tentative D call: TRBD1 (5 bases). Deletions cut 4 bases from V and 6 bases from J, with 13 bases between. Per germline, CDR1 MDHEN and CDR2 SYDVKM. This CDR3 has 14 amino acids. The chain's CDR3 is CASSSSGRIQPQHF. CDR3 nucleotides: TGTGCCAGCAGTTCTTCAGGGAGAATTCAGCCCCAGCATTTT.

The chain has TRBV4-2 and TRBJ2-7; 9 positions match TRBD1. V lost 2 bases, J lost 5 bases, and 10 bases stayed unmatched. The CDR3 loop spans 16 amino acids. CDR1 and CDR2 from the germline V gene are LGHNA and YNFKEQ. This CDR3 is CASSQRTGDGCDEQYF. The CDR3 DNA is TGTGCCAGCAGCCAAAGGACAGGGGATGGGTGTGACGAGCAGTACTTC.

This clone has just one count. The genes are TRBV5-1 and TRBJ2-3; 9 nucleotides align to TRBD2. V dropped 0 bases and J dropped 0; count of bases not matched to a gene: 5. CDR1 is SGHRS and CDR2 is YFSETQ in the germline V gene. The CDR3 has 17 amino acids. DNA for the CDR3: TGCGCCAGCAGCTTGGCCCGCGGGGGGGCGAGCACAGATACGCAGTATTTT. Protein product: CASSLARGGASTDTQYF.

The rearrangement joins TRBV19 to TRBJ2-5, with D possibly being TRBD2 (5 bases). Germline lookup yields CDR1 LNHDA and CDR2 SQIVND (reference sequence). This CDR3 has 13 residues. V lost 3 bases to trimming and J lost 9 bases, with 14 bases between them. CDR3 nucleotides: TGTGCCAGTAGTATCCCTGGCCTCGGGGCCCAGTACTTC. Amino acids: CASSIPGLGAQYF.

V is TRBV7-9 and J is TRBJ1-2; 9 bases match TRBD1. CDR1 and CDR2 from the germline V gene are SEHNR and FQNEAQ (reference sequence). This CDR3 is 14 amino acids long. Trimming took 3 bases from V and 4 from J; bases not matched to a gene: 3. In DNA, the CDR3 is TGTGCCAGCAGCTTTACAGGGGGCAGCTATGGCTACACCTTC. Amino acids: CASSFTGGSYGYTF.

This chain joins TRBV28 and TRBJ2-2; 12 nucleotides match TRBD2. Germline trimming cut 5 bases from V and 4 bases from J; bases unmatched to any gene: 8. This CDR3 comprises 17 residues. The germline V gene encodes CDR1 MDHEN and CDR2 SYDVKM. The DNA for the CDR3 is TGTGCCAGCAGTCTCCAGACTAGCGGGGGTTCCACCGGGGAGCTGTTTTTT. It specifies CASSLQTSGGSTGELFF. The full variable domain, its missing parts supplied by reference TRBV28 and TRBJ2-2, is DVKVTQSSRYLVKRTGEKVFLECVQDMDHENMFWYRQDPGLGLRLIYFSYDVKMKEKGDIPEGYSVSREKKERFSLILESASTNQTSMYLCASSLQTSGGSTGELFFGEGSRLTVL.

The rearrangement links TRBV6-5 to TRBJ2-7, with a tentative D call TRBD2 (5 bases). The germline gives CDR1 MNHEY, CDR2 SVGAGI. This CDR3 has 13 residues. The ends were cut back, 0 bases at V and 3 bases at J, with 6 bases in the middle. In DNA, the CDR3 is TGTGCCAGCAGTTACTCGAGGGACTACGAGCAGTACTTC. This sequence encodes CASSYSRDYEQYF.

The V and J genes are TRBV6-6 and TRBJ1-5; no clear D. The CDR3 runs 13 residues. Germline V gene sequence: CDR1 MNHNY, CDR2 SVGAGI (reference sequence). Trimming cost V 2 bases and J 1 base, with 3 bases left between them. The CDR3 coding sequence is TGTGCCAGCAGTTACGAGAGCAATCAGCCCCAGCATTTT. This codes for CASSYESNQPQHF.

The chain combines TRBV4-2 with TRBJ1-6, with D possibly being TRBD1 (6 bases). The germline V and J ends were trimmed by 0 bases and 5 bases, with 17 bases remaining between them. The CDR3 is made up of 18 amino acids. Germline V gene lookup returns CDR1 LGHNA and CDR2 YNFKEQ. As DNA, the CDR3 is TGTGCCAGCAGCCAAGATGATGGCAGGACAGTAAATAATTCACCCCTCCACTTT. Its translation is CASSQDDGRTVNNSPLHF.